What follows describes a single T cell receptor (beta chain). The V segment lost 5 bases and the J segment 8 bases; nucleotides outside the gene matches: 12. Per germline, CDR1 SGHTA and CDR2 FQGTGA. This CDR3 is 16 amino acids long. Produced via immunoSEQ multiplex PCR; TCRdb's table is partial and in-frame only. The sample lists roughly 70,000 clones; roughly nine tenths were seen once. This sample was taken from a study of cytotoxic CD8 clonotypes in ibrutinib-treated CLL. This chain connects TRBV7-3 to TRBJ2-1; 10 bases match TRBD2. This specimen consisted of PBMCs, obtained after 12 months of ibrutinib treatment. The clonotype was recovered from a human donor with chronic lymphocytic leukemia. The CDR3 here is CASSPLAGVDRDEQFF. CDR3 DNA: TGTGCCAGCAGCCCCCTAGCGGGAGTGGATAGGGATGAGCAGTTCTTC.